Listed below are T cell receptor beta chains from one sample, sequenced in a study of beta chain features in type 1 diabetes. Assay used: immunoSEQ multiplex PCR; TCRdb lists only in-frame clones, some missing. The sample lists 330,000 or so clones; roughly an eighth were seen once. The source material was naive CD4+ T cells from blood. The receptors derive from a woman younger than 30 with type 1 diabetes. Both conserved end residues are part of each CDR3. D genes are given only for firm matches. A row's size may be missing; if present it is once, few, many or a size class.

V: TRBV15; D: TRBD2; size: NA; J: TRBJ2-1; DNA: TGTGCCACCAGCAGCCCCGGACTAGCGGGAGGGGCTTACAATGAGCAGTTCTTC; CDR3: CATSSPGLAGGAYNEQFF
V: TRBV18; D: TRBD1; size: few; J: TRBJ1-1; DNA: TGTGCCAGCTCACCACCGGGACAGGAGGAGACTTTCTTT; CDR3: CASSPPGQEETFF
V: TRBV7-2; D: TRBD2; size: NA; J: TRBJ2-1; DNA: TGTGCCAGCAGCTTAGCCCCACCCGGGACTAGCGGGTTCTCCTACAATGAGCAGTTCTTC; CDR3: CASSLAPPGTSGFSYNEQFF
V: TRBV30; D: NA; size: few; J: TRBJ2-5; DNA: TGTGCCTGGACTTTAAATGGCGGAAAAGAGACCCAGTACTTC; CDR3: CAWTLNGGKETQYF
V: TRBV7-9; D: TRBD2; size: few; J: TRBJ2-1; DNA: TGTGCCAGCAGCTTTAGCGGGAGCTCCTACAATGAGCAGTTCTTC; CDR3: CASSFSGSSYNEQFF
V: TRBV30; D: NA; size: NA; J: TRBJ1-4; DNA: TGTGCCTGCCCCCCGAGGGCCGGTATGAATGAAAAACTGTTTTTT; CDR3: CACPPRAGMNEKLFF
V: TRBV19; D: TRBD1; size: few; J: TRBJ2-6; DNA: TGTGCCAGTAGTCCAGACAGGGCTGGGGCCAACGTCCTGACTTTC; CDR3: CASSPDRAGANVLTF
V: TRBV18; D: NA; size: few; J: TRBJ2-2; DNA: TGTGCCAGCTCACCATTGGACCCGGGGGATACCGGGGAGCTGTTTTTT; CDR3: CASSPLDPGDTGELFF
V: TRBV6-6; D: NA; size: few; J: TRBJ2-1; DNA: TGTGCCAGCAGTTACTCGGGGGCACTAGGCAATGAGCAGTTCTTC; CDR3: CASSYSGALGNEQFF
V: TRBV29-1; D: NA; size: few; J: TRBJ2-5; DNA: TGCAGTGTCCACGGAGGAGCTCAAGAGACCCAGTACTTC; CDR3: CSVHGGAQETQYF
V: TRBV29-1; D: NA; size: NA; J: TRBJ2-7; DNA: TGCAGCGTTGAATATGGACAGAAACACGAGCAGTACTTC; CDR3: CSVEYGQKHEQYF
V: TRBV28; D: NA; size: few; J: TRBJ1-5; DNA: TGTGCCAGCAGTCCCCGCGGGTCTCGTCAGCCCCAGCATTTT; CDR3: CASSPRGSRQPQHF
V: TRBV5-4; D: NA; size: few; J: TRBJ2-3; DNA: TGTGCCAGCAGCTTGTCAGGGCGTAGCACAGATACGCAGTATTTT; CDR3: CASSLSGRSTDTQYF
V: TRBV29-1; D: TRBD2; size: few; J: TRBJ2-2; DNA: TGCAGCGTTGGGACTAGCGGGGGTAACACCGGGGAGCTGTTTTTT; CDR3: CSVGTSGGNTGELFF
V: TRBV7-9; D: NA; size: few; J: TRBJ2-5; DNA: TGTGCCAGCAGCCAGGCTAAGACCCAGTACTTC; CDR3: CASSQAKTQYF
V: TRBV19; D: NA; size: few; J: TRBJ2-3; DNA: TGTGCCAGTAGTATACAGAGCACAGATACGCAGTATTTT; CDR3: CASSIQSTDTQYF
V: TRBV7-3; D: TRBD2; size: NA; J: TRBJ2-2; DNA: TGTGCCAGCAGCCCCCGGACTAGCGCGACCGGGGAGCTGTTTTTT; CDR3: CASSPRTSATGELFF
V: TRBV28; D: NA; size: NA; J: TRBJ2-7; DNA: TGTGCCAGCAGTTTTGGAGGGAGCTCCTACGAGCAGTACTTC; CDR3: CASSFGGSSYEQYF
V: TRBV6-6; D: NA; size: few; J: TRBJ2-7; DNA: TGTGCCAGCAGTTCTGCCTACGAGCAGTACTTC; CDR3: CASSSAYEQYF
V: TRBV27; D: TRBD1; size: NA; J: TRBJ2-7; DNA: TGTGCCAGCAGTTATGGTGCCAGGGGGCTCTACGAGCAGTACTTC; CDR3: CASSYGARGLYEQYF
V: TRBV29-1; D: NA; size: few; J: TRBJ2-1; DNA: TGCAGCGTTGTATGGACTAATGCCTACAATGAGCAGTTCTTC; CDR3: CSVVWTNAYNEQFF